The source of this T cell receptor beta chain is a study of tumor and adjacent non-tumor tissue in lung cancer. Study information: About 4.17 million productive TCRbeta reads were obtained per sample on average. The study's findings and limits: Normal lung showed higher cumulative top 100 clone frequency than tumor.

TCRbeta libraries were built with three rounds of nested PCR, modified from ARM-PCR. TCRdb analysed the multiplex PCR reads with MiXCR anew, one entry per CDR3 protein. This table holds approximately 90,000 distinct CDR3 sequences, 75% to 85% found once. Germline CDR1 reads SGHRS; CDR2 reads YFSETQ. This CDR3 region has 16 residues. V shed 2 bases and J 1 base; nucleotides not matched to a gene: 6. No cell sorting was done before RNA was extracted from the tissue. The normal lung tissue was taken more than 3 cm from the tumor edge. Chemotherapy-naive patients with new lung cancer underwent thoracic surgery in China, August–November 2014. Points on this clonotype: The antigen is undetermined.

The chain joins TRBV5-1 to TRBJ2-3; the match to TRBD2 covers 8 bases. The specimen sequenced was distant non-tumor lung tissue. The TCR originated in a woman aged 45-60 years with non-small cell lung cancer. In DNA, the CDR3 is TGCGCCAGCAGCTTAGGAGCGGGAGATGGCACAGATACGCAGTATTTT. This translates into CASSLGAGDGTDTQYF. Combining the CDR3 with reference TRBV5-1 and TRBJ2-3 gives the whole variable domain KAGVTQTPRYLIKTRGQQVTLSCSPISGHRSVSWYQQTPGQGLQFLFEYFSETQRNKGNFPGRFSGRQFSNSRSEMNVSTLELGDSALYLCASSLGAGDGTDTQYFGPGTRLTVL.